This section outlines one T cell receptor beta chain sequence together with its context. The sample originates from a study of Ad26.COV2.S vaccination and SARS-CoV-2 variants. Study-level information: Doses of Ad26.COV2.S were injected into muscle once or twice, 56 days apart.

Treatment indicated: over 15 received Ad26.COV2.S at low or high dose, single or two shots; about 5 received placebo; per-sample allocation not given. Vaccine and placebo recipients were sampled on day 63 after the first injection. This table comes from immunoSEQ multiplex PCR, and its TCRdb copy is limited to in-frame clones, with some not included. The data hold 300,000 to 350,000 clones, with roughly 90% observed a single time. The origin of this receptor is a person between 18 and 59 years old who received the Ad26.COV2.S COVID-19 vaccine or a placebo. The sequences come from peripheral blood, collected in a trial of Ad26.COV2.S vaccine versus placebo.

CDR3 protein: CASSRGQDYNEQFF. CDR3 sequence (DNA): TGTGCCAGCAGCCGGGGACAGGACTACAATGAGCAGTTCTTC. The chain links TRBV7-7 to TRBJ2-1; 8 bases fit TRBD1. Germline CDR1 and CDR2: SSHAT and FNYEAQ (reference sequence). This CDR3 is 14 amino acids long. V dropped 5 bases and J dropped 3; count of bases not matched to a gene: 3.